Shown below are 14 T cell receptor beta chains from a single sample sequenced in a study of shared clonotypes between healthy human individuals. Assay: immunoSEQ multiplex PCR; the TCRdb copy retains only in-frame clones and omits some. Seen here are around 79,000 clones, about 64% observed once, and the top ten hold 51%. Material for sequencing was memory CD8+ T cells sorted from blood. The sample's subset: CD45RO+ cells pooled with CCR7-negative TemRA cells. Receptor source: a man under 40 in good health.

V gene TRBV7-6 combines with J gene TRBJ2-1; TRBD2 agrees at 10 bases. This CDR3 comprises 16 residues. The germline V gene has CDR1 SGHVS and CDR2 FNYEAQ. V lost 5 bases, J lost 3 bases, and 7 bases stayed unmatched. CDR3 sequence (DNA): TGTGCCAGCAGCCTCTGGACTAGCGGAAGCTACAATGAGCAGTTCTTC. It translates to CASSLWTSGSYNEQFF.

The chain employs TRBV7-2 and TRBJ2-2, with D possibly matching TRBD2 (6 bases). The V end was cut by 5 bases, the J end by 4 bases, with 26 bases between. The CDR3 is 19 residues long. Germline CDR1 and CDR2: SGHTA and FQGNSA. The CDR3, as DNA: TGTGCCAGCAGCCGCAATACGGGAGCGCTAGGTGGTGGCACCGGGGAGCTGTTTTTT. It codes for CASSRNTGALGGGTGELFF.

The chain has TRBV28 and TRBJ1-4; 7 bases fit TRBD1. There are 16 residues in the CDR3. J was trimmed by 7 bases and V by 4 bases; bases with no gene match: 12. Germline assignment: CDR1 MDHEN and CDR2 SYDVKM. Here the CDR3 reads CASSSPTGPLSEKLFF. The CDR3 DNA sequence: TGTGCCAGCAGTTCCCCGACAGGGCCTCTTAGTGAAAAACTGTTTTTT.

The CDR3 loop reads CATSSEGTNTGELFF. CDR3 bases: TGTGCCACCAGCAGCGAAGGAACGAACACCGGGGAGCTGTTTTTT. The genes are TRBV15 and TRBJ2-2; D is undetermined. Germline values: CDR1 LNHNV, CDR2 YYDKDF (reference sequence). Trimming removed 3 bases at V and 0 bases at J, with 8 bases between. This CDR3 contains 15 residues.

The sample holds many counts of this clone. The chain uses TRBV6-1 and TRBJ2-3, with 7 bases aligning to TRBD1. CDR1 is MNHNS and CDR2 is SASEGT in the germline V gene. The CDR3 spans 13 residues. V shed 6 bases and J 3 bases; nucleotides not matched to a gene: 3. The CDR3, as DNA: TGTGCCAGCAGCCAGGGGGAGACAGATACGCAGTATTTT. This encodes CASSQGETDTQYF.

CDR3 sequence reads: CASSSGTDDYGYTF. Written as DNA, the CDR3 is TGTGCCAGCAGTTCCGGGACGGACGACTATGGCTACACCTTC. J is TRBJ1-2 and V is TRBV28, with D perhaps matching TRBD1 (5 bases). The CDR3 is 14 residues long. Germline values: CDR1 MDHEN, CDR2 SYDVKM. Between the trimmed V and J ends, which lost 4 bases and 3 bases, there was a span of 12 bases.

The rearrangement links TRBV10-1 to TRBJ2-5, with 7 bases matching TRBD1. This CDR3 has 14 residues. V gave up 4 bases and J gave up 4 bases; unmatched junction bases: 6. Germline CDR1 and CDR2: WNHNN and SYGVQD (reference sequence). CDR3 sequence reads: CASSANRGAETQYF. In nucleotides, the CDR3 is TGCGCCAGCAGTGCTAACAGGGGAGCAGAGACCCAGTACTTC.

This chain connects TRBV28 to TRBJ2-1; D remains ambiguous. The CDR3 is 12 amino acids. Germline CDR1 is MDHEN and CDR2 is SYDVKM. Deletions cut 1 base from V and 10 bases from J, with 8 bases between. CDR3 DNA sequence: TGTGCCAGCAGTTTATCGGATTACGAGCAGTTCTTC. The encoded protein is CASSLSDYEQFF.

The chain has TRBV2 and TRBJ2-5; D is ambiguous. The V gene lost 8 bases and the J gene lost 0 bases, with 16 bases spanning the gap. This CDR3 has 15 residues. The germline V gene encodes CDR1 SNHLY and CDR2 FYNNEI. CDR3 nucleotide sequence: TGTGCCAGCTTAGATGGACGGATCAACCAAGAGACCCAGTACTTC. This sequence encodes CASLDGRINQETQYF. The entire variable domain, with the rest obtained from reference TRBV2 and TRBJ2-5, is as follows: EPEVTQTPSHQVTQMGQEVILRCVPISNHLYFYWYRQILGQKVEFLVSFYNNEISEKSEIFDDQFSVERPDGSNFTLKIRSTKLEDSAMYFCASLDGRINQETQYFGPGTRLLVL.

The chain carries TRBV9 and TRBJ2-3, with 8 positions matching TRBD1. This CDR3 contains 15 residues. CDR1 is SGDLS, CDR2 YYNGEE, per germline. J gave up 0 bases and V 3 bases, and 3 bases lay outside the gene matches. The CDR3 nucleotides read TGTGCCAGCAGCGCGGACAGGGATAGCACAGATACGCAGTATTTT. Translating gives CASSADRDSTDTQYF. Drawing the rest from reference TRBV9 and TRBJ2-3, the complete variable domain is DSGVTQTPKHLITATGQRVTLRCSPRSGDLSVYWYQQSLDQGLQFLIQYYNGEERAKGNILERFSAQQFPDLHSELNLSSLELGDSALYFCASSADRDSTDTQYFGPGTRLTVL.

The chain has TRBV7-9 and TRBJ2-7; 10 nucleotides agree with TRBD1. Germline-derived CDR1 and CDR2 are SEHNR and FQNEAQ (reference sequence). The V gene end was trimmed by 0 bases and the J gene end by 6 bases; junction bases not matched to a gene: 8. The CDR3 spans 16 residues. For the CDR3, the DNA is TGTGCCAGCAGCTTAGCTAGGGACAGGGGCTTTTCCGAGCAGTACTTC. This gives the protein CASSLARDRGFSEQYF.

This clone showed up just a few times. V gene TRBV6-5 combines with J gene TRBJ2-1; the match to TRBD2 covers 10 bases. CDR3 size: 14 residues. The V gene end was trimmed by 6 bases and the J gene end by 4 bases; junction bases not matched to a gene: 3. CDR1 and CDR2 from the germline V gene are MNHEY and SVGAGI. CDR3 protein: CASSRTSGYNEQFF. The DNA of the CDR3 is TGTGCCAGCAGCCGGACTAGCGGATACAATGAGCAGTTCTTC.

The chain is built from TRBV19 and TRBJ1-5; maybe TRBD1 (5 bases). Trimming removed 5 bases from V and 7 bases from J, with 9 bases in between. The CDR3 contains 12 residues. The germline gives CDR1 LNHDA, CDR2 SQIVND (reference sequence). CDR3 coding DNA: TGTGCCAGTAGTCAGGGAATGCAGCCCCAGCATTTT. Protein product: CASSQGMQPQHF.

This clone was recorded at least ten times. The chain links TRBV19 to TRBJ2-7; maybe TRBD2 (6 bases). V lost 4 bases to trimming and J lost 6 bases, with 13 bases between them. The CDR3 is 13 amino acids. The germline V gene has CDR1 LNHDA and CDR2 SQIVND (reference sequence). The CDR3 DNA reads as TGTGCCAGTAGTAGCGAAGGGACTGTCGAGCAGTACTTC. This gives the protein CASSSEGTVEQYF.